Shown below are 10 T cell receptor beta chains from a single sample sequenced in a study of cytomegalovirus exposure and HLA in healthy donors. Sequenced by immunoSEQ multiplex PCR; TCRdb stores in-frame clones only, minus some. The data contain 130,000 to 150,000 clones, almost 90% of them singletons. The material sequenced was PBMCs. The receptors derive from a woman between 18 and 30 years old in good health and CMV-seropositive.

The chain combines TRBV19 with TRBJ1-1, with D possibly being TRBD1 (6 bases). This CDR3 spans 12 amino acids. Germline V gene sequence: CDR1 LNHDA, CDR2 SQIVND (reference sequence). Trimming left V 5 bases short and J 10 bases short, with 14 bases between. CDR3 residues: CASSPRQDGAFF. DNA of the CDR3: TGTGCCAGTAGTCCAAGACAGGACGGAGCTTTCTTT.

The genes are TRBV27 and TRBJ1-6; 7 positions agree with TRBD1. Germline loops: CDR1 MNHEY, CDR2 SMNVEV (reference sequence). The length of the CDR3 is 16 residues. The trim removed 5 bases at V and 3 bases at J, leaving 7 bases unmatched. CDR3 bases: TGTGCCAGCAGTCCCCTGGGACAGTACTATAATTCACCCCTCCACTTT. As protein: CASSPLGQYYNSPLHF.

The rearrangement uses TRBV10-3 and TRBJ2-5; unclear D gene. Per the germline V gene, CDR1 is ENHRY and CDR2 is SYGVKD. CDR3 size: 12 residues. Trimming removed 3 bases at V and 4 bases at J, with 6 bases between. CDR3: CAISEERETQYF. CDR3 nucleotide sequence: TGTGCCATCAGTGAAGAGCGAGAGACCCAGTACTTC.

The chain links TRBV18 to TRBJ2-1; D possibly corresponds to TRBD2 (5 bases). The germline V gene has CDR1 KGHSH and CDR2 LQKENI. The CDR3 is 16 residues long. The V gene lost 4 bases and the J gene lost 0 bases, with 13 bases spanning the gap. CDR3 sequence reads: CASSQGSGGSYNEQFF. The CDR3 bases are TGTGCCAGCTCACAGGGAAGCGGAGGCTCCTACAATGAGCAGTTCTTC.

This clone appeared once. CDR3 nucleotide sequence: TGTGCCAGCAGCTCGTCAGGGGGCAGCTATGGCTACACCTTC. Translation: CASSSSGGSYGYTF. This chain joins TRBV5-4 and TRBJ1-2, with 8 positions matching TRBD1. The trim removed 3 bases at V and 4 bases at J, leaving 5 bases unmatched. There are 14 residues in the CDR3. The germline gives CDR1 SGHNT, CDR2 YYREEE (reference sequence).

The chain joins TRBV5-1 to TRBJ1-3; D is possibly TRBD1 (6 bases). The germline CDR1 and CDR2 sequences are SGHRS and YFSETQ. The germline V and J ends were trimmed by 5 bases and 2 bases, with 14 bases remaining between them. This CDR3 spans 15 amino acids. The DNA of the CDR3 is TGCGCCAGCAGGCGACAGGCGGCCCCTGGAAACACCATATATTTT. Encoded protein: CASRRQAAPGNTIYF.

The V gene is TRBV28, the J gene TRBJ1-1; the D gene is possibly TRBD1 (5 bases). Germline-derived CDR1 and CDR2 are MDHEN and SYDVKM. The CDR3 covers 14 residues. The V and J ends lost 4 bases and 2 bases respectively, with 11 bases between them. CDR3 in amino acids: CASSYFGGNTEAFF. DNA for the CDR3: TGTGCCAGCAGTTACTTCGGGGGAAACACTGAAGCTTTCTTT.

This clone was recorded once. The chain carries TRBV19 and TRBJ1-5, with D possibly being TRBD1 (5 bases). Germline lookup yields CDR1 LNHDA and CDR2 SQIVND (reference sequence). Between the trimmed V and J ends, which lost 3 bases and 4 bases, there was a span of 19 bases. CDR3 length: 17 amino acids. CDR3 coding DNA: TGTGCCAGTAGTATTTTCGATGGGGGGATCGGGAATCAGCCCCAGCATTTT. Translated, it gives CASSIFDGGIGNQPQHF.

V usage is TRBV4-3 and J usage is TRBJ1-3, with 10 positions matching TRBD1. Germline values: CDR1 LGHNA, CDR2 YSLEER. This CDR3 comprises 15 residues. J was trimmed by 8 bases and V by 0 bases; bases with no gene match: 4. Written as DNA, the CDR3 is TGCGCCAGCAGCCAAGATAGGACAGGGGGATACACCATATATTTT. It encodes CASSQDRTGGYTIYF.

The V and J genes are TRBV4-1 and TRBJ1-4; D not certain. The CDR3 loop spans 16 amino acids. V was clipped by 1 base and J by 0 bases, with 9 bases between them. In germline, CDR1 is MGHRA, CDR2 YSYEKL. The CDR3 nucleotides are TGCGCCAGCAGCCAAGTACAGACACCAACTAATGAAAAACTGTTTTTT. This encodes CASSQVQTPTNEKLFF.